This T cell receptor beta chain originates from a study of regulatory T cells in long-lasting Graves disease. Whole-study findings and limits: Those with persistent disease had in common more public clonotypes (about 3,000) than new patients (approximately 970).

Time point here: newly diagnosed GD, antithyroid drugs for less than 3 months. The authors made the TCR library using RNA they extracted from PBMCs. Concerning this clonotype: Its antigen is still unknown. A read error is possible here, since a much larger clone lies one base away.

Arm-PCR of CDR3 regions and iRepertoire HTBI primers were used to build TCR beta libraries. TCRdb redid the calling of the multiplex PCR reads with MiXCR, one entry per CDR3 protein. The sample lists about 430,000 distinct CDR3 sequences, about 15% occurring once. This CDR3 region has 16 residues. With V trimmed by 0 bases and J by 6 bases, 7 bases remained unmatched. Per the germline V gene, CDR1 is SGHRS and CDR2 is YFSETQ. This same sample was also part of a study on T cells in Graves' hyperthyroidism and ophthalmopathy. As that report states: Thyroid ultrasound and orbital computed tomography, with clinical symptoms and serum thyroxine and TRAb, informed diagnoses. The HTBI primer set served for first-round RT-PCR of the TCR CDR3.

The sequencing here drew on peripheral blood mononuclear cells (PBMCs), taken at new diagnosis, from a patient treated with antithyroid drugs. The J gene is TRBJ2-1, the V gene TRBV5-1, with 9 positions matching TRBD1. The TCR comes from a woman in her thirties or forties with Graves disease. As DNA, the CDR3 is TGCGCCAGCAGCTTGGTGTCTGGACAGGGGTTCAATGAGCAGTTCTTC. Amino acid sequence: CASSLVSGQGFNEQFF.